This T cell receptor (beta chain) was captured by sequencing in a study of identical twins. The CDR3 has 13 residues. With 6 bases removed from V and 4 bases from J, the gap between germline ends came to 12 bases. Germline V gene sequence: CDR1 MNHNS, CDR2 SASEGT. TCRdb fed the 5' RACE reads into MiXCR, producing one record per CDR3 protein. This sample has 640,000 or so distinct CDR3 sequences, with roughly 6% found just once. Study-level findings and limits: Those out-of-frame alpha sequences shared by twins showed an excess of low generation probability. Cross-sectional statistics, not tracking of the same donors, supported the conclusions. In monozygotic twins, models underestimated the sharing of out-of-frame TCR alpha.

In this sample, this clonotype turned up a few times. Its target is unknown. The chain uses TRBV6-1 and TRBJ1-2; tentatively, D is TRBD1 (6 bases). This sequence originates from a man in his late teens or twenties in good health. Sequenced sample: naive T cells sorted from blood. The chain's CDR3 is CASSPDSLYGYTF. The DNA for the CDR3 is TGTGCCAGCAGCCCGGACAGTCTCTATGGCTACACCTTC.